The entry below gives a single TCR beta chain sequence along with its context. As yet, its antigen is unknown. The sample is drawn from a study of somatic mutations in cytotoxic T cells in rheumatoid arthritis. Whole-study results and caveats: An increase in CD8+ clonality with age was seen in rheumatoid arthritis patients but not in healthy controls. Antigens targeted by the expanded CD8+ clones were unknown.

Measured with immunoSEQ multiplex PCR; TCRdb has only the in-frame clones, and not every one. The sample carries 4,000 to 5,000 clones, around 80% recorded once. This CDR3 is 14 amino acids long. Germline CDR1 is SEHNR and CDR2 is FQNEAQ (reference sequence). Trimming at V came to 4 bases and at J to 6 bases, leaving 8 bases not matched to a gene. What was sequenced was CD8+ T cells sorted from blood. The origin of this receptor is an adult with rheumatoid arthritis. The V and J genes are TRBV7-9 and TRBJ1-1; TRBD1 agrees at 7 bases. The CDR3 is CASSWEGAISEAFF. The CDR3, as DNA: TGTGCCAGCAGCTGGGAGGGGGCGATCTCTGAAGCTTTCTTT.